This T cell receptor (beta chain) was sequenced for a study of shared clonotypes between healthy human individuals. Study outcomes and limitations: Clonotype sharing among donors likely depends on sequencing depth. Lower generation probabilities were found for non-shared clonotypes than for those shared by all four donors.

Germline assignment: CDR1 GTSNPN and CDR2 SVGIG (reference sequence). Trimming took off 0 bases at V and 1 base at J, with 7 bases between the two ends. This CDR3 has 13 residues. A note on this clone: What it binds is unknown.

Per the original methods: Filtering differed since immunoSEQ provided only junctions, with no quality scores. Repertoires were generated with immunoSEQ multiplex PCR, while TCRdb's copy carries only in-frame clones and drops some. The V and J calls and clone size are taken from that table; D and trimming were inferred from the DNA. The sample lists about 1.1 million clones, roughly 80% occurring once. This clonotype originated in a man aged 18 to 29 in good health. Some clones in this sample may be carry-over from other donors' samples. The source material was memory CD4+ T cells from PBMCs. As to subset: CD45RA-negative fraction. This chain links TRBV30 with TRBJ2-7, with D perhaps matching TRBD1 (5 bases). CDR3 coding DNA: TGTGCCTGGAGTGTCCCAGGGTCCTACGAGCAGTACTTC. Residues: CAWSVPGSYEQYF.